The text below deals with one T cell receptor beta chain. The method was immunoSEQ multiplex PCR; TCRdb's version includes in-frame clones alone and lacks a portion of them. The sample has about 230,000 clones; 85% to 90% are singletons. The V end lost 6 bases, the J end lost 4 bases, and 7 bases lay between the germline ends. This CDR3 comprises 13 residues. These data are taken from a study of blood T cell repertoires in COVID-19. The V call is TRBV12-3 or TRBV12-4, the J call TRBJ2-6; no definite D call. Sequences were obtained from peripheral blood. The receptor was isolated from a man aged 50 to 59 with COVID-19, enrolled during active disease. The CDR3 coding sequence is TGTGCCAGCAGACTCTCAGGGGCCAACGTCCTGACTTTC. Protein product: CASRLSGANVLTF.